This T cell receptor beta chain was identified in a study of T-cell memory formation after mild COVID-19. CDR3 length equals 13 residues. Germline V CDR1 and CDR2: SGHRS, YFSETQ. V lost 4 bases and J lost 6, with 13 bases in between. TCR alpha and TCR beta cDNA libraries with sample barcodes and UMIs came from 5'RACE using constant-segment primers. Via MiXCR, TCRdb re-called the 5' RACE reads, giving one row per CDR3 protein. The repertoire has 560,000 or so distinct CDR3 sequences, around 15% of them found once; the top ten carry about 7.5%. This chain links TRBV5-1 with TRBJ1-2; no clear D gene. The specimen was PBMCs or a T cell subset sorted from them (not recorded which). The source of this sequence is an adult woman who had mild COVID-19 (a few samples of this study predate the infection). Cell type and time point are not known. The CDR3 DNA is TGCGCCAGCAGCCCCAGAGATTCGGATGGCTACACCTTC. Protein: CASSPRDSDGYTF.